Each of the 17 T cell receptor beta chains below was sequenced from the same sample in a study of tumor-infiltrating lymphocytes in primary liver carcinoma. With 500 ng total RNA as template and a constant-region primer, TCR beta cDNA was made. Three nested multiplex PCR rounds of slightly modified ARM-PCR generated TCR beta libraries. The first two PCR rounds, around 10 cycles each, used TRBV1-TRBV30 forward primers and a C-beta reverse primer. TCRdb used MiXCR to reprocess the multiplex PCR reads, holding one entry per CDR3 protein. This sample has around 54,000 distinct CDR3 sequences; about 80% occur once, and the top ten carry around 23%. Starting material for RNA and DNA co-extraction consisted of about 19-32 mg of unsorted bulk tissue. The sequenced sample was liver tumor tissue from sampling region 2. Subset specified: tumor region T2, inferior pole. The origin of the receptors is a man aged 35-49 years with primary liver carcinoma and hepatitis B virus infection.

The DNA of the CDR3 is TGTGCCTCCAGCCGAGATTGGCTCGACTACGAGCAGTACTTC. It encodes CASSRDWLDYEQYF. V and J are TRBV6-1 and TRBJ2-7; D uncertain. The CDR3 spans 14 residues. V shed 11 bases and J shed 3 bases, with 20 bases lying between them. Per the germline V gene, CDR1 is MNHNS and CDR2 is SASEGT.

This clonotype was found many times. The V call is TRBV7-9, the J call TRBJ2-7; D gene uncertain. Trimming pared 8 bases from V and 2 bases from J, leaving 13 bases between. CDR3 size: 13 residues. CDR1 and CDR2 from the germline V gene are SEHNR and FQNEAQ (reference sequence). CDR3 in DNA: TGTGCCAGCGGCCGGGTAGGTGCCTACGAGCAGTACTTC. Translating gives CASGRVGAYEQYF.

This clonotype was seen only once. Its ends do not fully match the called genes, so a read error is possible. The V and J genes are TRBV6-5 and TRBJ2-3; unclear D gene. The CDR3 consists of 15 residues. CDR1 and CDR2 from the germline V gene are MNHEY and SVGAGI. The CDR3 coding sequence is TGTGCCAACAGTTACTCGACGGTAGCAGCGAGGCCGCAGTTTTTT. This sequence encodes CANSYSTVAARPQFF.

This chain uses TRBV11-2 with TRBJ2-7, with 14 bases matching TRBD2. V lost 9 bases to trimming and J lost 5 bases; unmatched junction nucleotides: 6. The CDR3 runs to 14 residues. Germline values: CDR1 SGHAT, CDR2 FQNNGV. CDR3 region: CASNSGLAGDEQYV. The CDR3 DNA follows: TGTGCCAGTAACTCGGGACTAGCGGGAGACGAGCAGTACGTC.

Remarks on this clonotype: The junction departs from the called germline gene at one end, perhaps through a read error. This chain uses TRBV29-1 with TRBJ2-5; 9 bases line up with TRBD2. This CDR3 spans 13 amino acids. Per germline, CDR1 SQVTM and CDR2 ANQGSEA. The CDR3 loop is CSAGGRAAETQYF. The CDR3 DNA is TGCAGCGCTGGCGGGAGGGCCGCTGAGACCCAATACTTC.

With regard to this clonotype: The junction and the germline gene differ at one end; a read error may be behind it. The V call is TRBV6-5, the J call TRBJ2-2; D might be TRBD2 (6 bases). The CDR3 sequence is 14 residues long. Germline CDR1 is MNHEY and CDR2 is SVGAGI. Written as DNA, the CDR3 is TGTGCCAGCAGTTACGGGGGGTTGATCGGGAAGCTGTTTTTT. Translated, it gives CASSYGGLIGKLFF.

The V call is TRBV19, the J call TRBJ2-3, with a possible D match to TRBD2 (5 bases). V was cut by 5 bases and J by 5 bases, with 8 bases left in between. Germline values: CDR1 LNHDA, CDR2 SQIVND (reference sequence). CDR3 length: 12 amino acids. The CDR3 nucleotides are TGTGCCAGTAGTCCCGGAGGAGATACGCAGTATTTT. Translating gives CASSPGGDTQYF.

For this clonotype: At one end the junction does not follow the germline gene, possibly because of a read error. The chain recombines TRBV5-6 with TRBJ1-6; D gene uncertain. The CDR3 runs to 14 residues. CDR1 and CDR2 (germline): SGHDT, YYEEEE. Written as DNA, the CDR3 is TGTGCCAGCAACCCACATGGCGATAATTCACCCCTACACTTT. Translated: CASNPHGDNSPLHF.

This clonotype occurred once. The rearrangement joins TRBV6-5 to TRBJ2-2; D is undetermined. The length of the CDR3 is 14 residues. Per the germline V gene, CDR1 is MNHEY and CDR2 is SVGAGI. This CDR3 is CGSSSTPNTGELFF. The CDR3 bases are TGTGGCAGTAGTTCAACACCGAACACCGGGGAGCTGTTTTTT.

In regard to this clonotype: At one boundary the junction diverges from the germline segment, which might be a read error. This chain links TRBV11-1 with TRBJ2-2; weak D call: TRBD2 (5 bases). The CDR3 sequence is 15 residues long. The germline V gene encodes CDR1 SGHAT and CDR2 FQDESV (reference sequence). The CDR3 loop is CASSLVPPNTGELLF. CDR3 bases: TGTGCCAGCAGCTTGGTGCCCCCGAACACCGGGGAGCTGTTATTT. The whole variable domain, remainder taken from reference TRBV11-1 and TRBJ2-2, is EAEVAQSPRYKITEKSQAVAFWCDPISGHATLYWYRQILGQGPELLVQFQDESVVDDSQLPKDRFSAERLKGVDSTLKIQPAELGDSAMYLCASSLVPPNTGELLFGEGSRLTVL.

A word on this clonotype: This is likely a read error, given that the CDR3 carries no conserved phenylalanine or tryptophan at its end. This chain links TRBV29-1 with TRBJ2-3; 8 nucleotides align to TRBD2. From germline, CDR1 is SQVTM and CDR2 ANQGSEA. This CDR3 region has 14 residues. The CDR3 DNA follows: TGCAGCCTTTCGGGAGGGCCGGTGGGAGATGCGCAGTATTGT. Translating gives CSLSGGPVGDAQYC.

In this sample, this clonotype turned up once. Mismatch with germline at one junction end may stem from a read error. The J gene is TRBJ2-1, the V gene TRBV6-2 or TRBV6-3, with a tentative D call TRBD1 (6 bases). The CDR3 totals 15 residues. The germline V gene has CDR1 MNHEY and CDR2 SVGEGT. In DNA, the CDR3 is TGTGCTAGCAGTCCCCCCTTACAGGGCTACGATGAGCAGTTCTTC. This encodes CASSPPLQGYDEQFF.

The chain carries TRBV6-5 and TRBJ2-5; possible D gene TRBD2, 6 bases. The CDR3 runs to 13 residues. V was trimmed by 7 bases and J by 7 bases, leaving 16 bases between them. CDR1 MNHEY and CDR2 SVGAGI come from the germline V gene. CDR3 bases: TGTGCCAGCACTTATTCGGGGGTGGTGACCCAGTACTTC. Amino acid sequence: CASTYSGVVTQYF.

This rearrangement joins TRBV6-5 to TRBJ1-1, with D perhaps matching TRBD1 (5 bases). Germline assignment: CDR1 MNHEY and CDR2 SVGAGI. CDR3 length: 14 amino acids. Trimming pared 4 bases from V and 2 bases from J, leaving 11 bases between. The CDR3 region is CASSLTGDNTEAFF. CDR3 coding DNA: TGTGCCAGCAGTTTAACGGGGGATAACACTGAAGCTTTCTTT.

Details on this clonotype: One junction end does not reproduce the germline sequence, and a read error may be involved. This chain uses TRBV6-5 with TRBJ2-2; tentatively, D is TRBD2 (6 bases). The CDR3 is 16 amino acids. Germline V gene lookup returns CDR1 MNHEY and CDR2 SVGAGI. The CDR3 is CVSSSLSVRTTGELFF. The DNA of the CDR3 is TGTGTCAGCAGTTCCTTGAGCGTGAGGACTACTGGGGAGCTGTTCTTT.

A word on this clonotype: Since a much larger clone is just one base distant, this may be a read error. This chain links TRBV2 with TRBJ2-1, with 10 bases aligning to TRBD1. CDR1 SNHLY and CDR2 FYNNEI come from the germline V gene. The CDR3 extends over 15 amino acids. CDR3 loop: CDSSVDRGLFNEQFF. The CDR3 DNA follows: TGTGACAGCAGTGTAGACAGGGGGCTTTTCAATGAGCAGTTCTTC.

The gene calls are TRBV6-5 and TRBJ2-1; the D gene is possibly TRBD1 (6 bases). Germline V gene data show CDR1 as MNHEY and CDR2 as SVGAGI. The CDR3 runs 13 residues. Trimming left V 6 bases short and J 11 bases short, with 17 bases between. This CDR3 reads CASSPTGNSKQFF. The CDR3 region has the DNA TGTGCCAGCAGCCCAACAGGGAACAGTAAGCAGTTCTTC.